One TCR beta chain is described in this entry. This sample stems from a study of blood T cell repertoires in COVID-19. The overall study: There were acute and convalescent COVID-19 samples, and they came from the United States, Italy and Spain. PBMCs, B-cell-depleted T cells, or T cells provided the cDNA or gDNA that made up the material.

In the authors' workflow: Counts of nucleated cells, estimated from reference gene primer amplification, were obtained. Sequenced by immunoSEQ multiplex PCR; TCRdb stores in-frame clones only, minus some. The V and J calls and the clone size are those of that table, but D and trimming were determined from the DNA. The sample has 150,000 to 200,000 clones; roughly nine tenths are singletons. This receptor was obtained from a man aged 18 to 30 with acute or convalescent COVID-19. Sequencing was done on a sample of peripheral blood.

The CDR3 sequence: CASSFQGQADEQFF. Written as DNA, the CDR3 is TGTGCCAGTAGTTTCCAAGGACAGGCGGATGAGCAGTTCTTC. The J gene is TRBJ2-1, the V gene TRBV19; the match to TRBD1 covers 7 bases. The trim removed 5 bases at V and 8 bases at J, leaving 9 bases unmatched. Germline values: CDR1 LNHDA, CDR2 SQIVND (reference sequence). This CDR3 region has 14 residues.